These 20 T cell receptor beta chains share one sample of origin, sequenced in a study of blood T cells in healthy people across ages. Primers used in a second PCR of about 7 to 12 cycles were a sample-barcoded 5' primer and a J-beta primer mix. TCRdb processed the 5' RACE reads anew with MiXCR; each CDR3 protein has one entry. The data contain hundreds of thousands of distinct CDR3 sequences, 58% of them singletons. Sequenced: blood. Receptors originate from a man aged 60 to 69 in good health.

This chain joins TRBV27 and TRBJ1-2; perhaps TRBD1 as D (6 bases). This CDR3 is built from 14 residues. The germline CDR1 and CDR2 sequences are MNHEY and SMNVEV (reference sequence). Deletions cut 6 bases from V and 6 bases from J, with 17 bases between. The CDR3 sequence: CASRKQGTIDGYTF. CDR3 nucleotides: TGTGCCAGCAGGAAACAGGGAACGATCGATGGCTACACCTTC.

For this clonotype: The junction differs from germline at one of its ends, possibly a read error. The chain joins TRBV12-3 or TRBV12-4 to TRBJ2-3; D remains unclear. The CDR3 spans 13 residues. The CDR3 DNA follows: TGTGCCAGCAGTATAGATACAACAGATACGCAGTATTTC. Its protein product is CASSIDTTDTQYF.

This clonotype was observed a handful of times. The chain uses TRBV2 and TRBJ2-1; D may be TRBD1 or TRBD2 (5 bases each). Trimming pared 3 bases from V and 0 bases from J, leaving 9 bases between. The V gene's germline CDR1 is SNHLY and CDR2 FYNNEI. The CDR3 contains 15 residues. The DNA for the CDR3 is TGTGCCAGCAGTGAGGAGGACAACTCCTACAATGAGCAGTTCTTC. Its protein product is CASSEEDNSYNEQFF.

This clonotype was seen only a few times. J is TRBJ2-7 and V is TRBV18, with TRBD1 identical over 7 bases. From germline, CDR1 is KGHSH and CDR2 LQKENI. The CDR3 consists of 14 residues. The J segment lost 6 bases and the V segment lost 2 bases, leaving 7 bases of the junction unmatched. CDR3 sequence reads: CASSPFGTAGEQYF. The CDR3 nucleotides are TGTGCCAGCTCACCATTCGGGACAGCTGGCGAGCAGTACTTC.

The CDR3 region is CASSFSGEYTDTQYF. CDR3 nucleotides: TGCGCCAGCAGCTTTAGCGGGGAGTACACAGATACGCAGTATTTT. The chain couples TRBV5-1 to TRBJ2-3; 8 bases map to TRBD2. The CDR3 has 15 amino acids. Per the germline V gene, CDR1 is SGHRS and CDR2 is YFSETQ. V gave up 2 bases and J gave up 2 bases; unmatched junction bases: 4.

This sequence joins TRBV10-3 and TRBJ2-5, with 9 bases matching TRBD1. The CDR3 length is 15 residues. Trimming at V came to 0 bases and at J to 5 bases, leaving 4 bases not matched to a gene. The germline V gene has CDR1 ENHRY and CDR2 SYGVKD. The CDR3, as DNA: TGTGCCATCAGTGAGTCGCGGGACAGGGTGGAGACCCAGTACTTC. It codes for CAISESRDRVETQYF.

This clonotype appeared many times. CDR3 DNA sequence: TGCGCCAGCACCAAACAAGAGACCCAGTACTTC. This codes for CASTKQETQYF. The chain couples TRBV5-1 to TRBJ2-5; D gene unclear. Germline values: CDR1 SGHRS, CDR2 YFSETQ. V was trimmed by 6 bases and J by 2 bases, leaving 5 bases between them. The CDR3 covers 11 residues.

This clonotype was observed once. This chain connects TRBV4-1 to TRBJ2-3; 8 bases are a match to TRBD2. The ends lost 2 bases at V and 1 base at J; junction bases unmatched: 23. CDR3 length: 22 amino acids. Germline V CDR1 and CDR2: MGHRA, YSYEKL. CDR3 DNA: TGCGCCAGCAGCCAAATTAACCCCGGGGGTCGGGGGGGCCGATTAGGCACAGATACGCAGTATTTT. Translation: CASSQINPGGRGGRLGTDTQYF.

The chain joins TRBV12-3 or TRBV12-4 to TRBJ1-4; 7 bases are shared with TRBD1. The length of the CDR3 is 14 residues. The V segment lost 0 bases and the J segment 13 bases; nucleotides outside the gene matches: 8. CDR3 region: CASSLAGGTGRLFF. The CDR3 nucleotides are TGTGCCAGCAGTTTAGCAGGGGGCACGGGTAGACTGTTTTTT.

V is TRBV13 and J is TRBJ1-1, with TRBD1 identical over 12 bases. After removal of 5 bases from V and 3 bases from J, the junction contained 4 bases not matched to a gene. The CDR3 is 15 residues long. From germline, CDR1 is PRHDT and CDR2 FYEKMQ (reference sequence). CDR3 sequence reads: CASSAWDRGHTEAFF. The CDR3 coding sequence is TGTGCCAGCAGCGCGTGGGACAGGGGGCACACTGAAGCTTTCTTT.

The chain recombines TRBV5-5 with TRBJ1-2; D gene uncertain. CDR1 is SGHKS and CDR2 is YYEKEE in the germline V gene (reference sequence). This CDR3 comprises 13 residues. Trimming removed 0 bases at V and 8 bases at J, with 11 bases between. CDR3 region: CASSLVGVSGYTF. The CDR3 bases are TGTGCCAGCAGCTTGGTCGGGGTATCGGGCTACACCTTC.

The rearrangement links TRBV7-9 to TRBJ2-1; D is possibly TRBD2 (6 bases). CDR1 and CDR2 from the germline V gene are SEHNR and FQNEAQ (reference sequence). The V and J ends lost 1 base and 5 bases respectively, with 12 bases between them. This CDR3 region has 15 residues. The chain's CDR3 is CASSLGTGLHNEQFF. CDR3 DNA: TGTGCCAGCAGCTTAGGAACGGGACTCCACAATGAGCAGTTCTTC.

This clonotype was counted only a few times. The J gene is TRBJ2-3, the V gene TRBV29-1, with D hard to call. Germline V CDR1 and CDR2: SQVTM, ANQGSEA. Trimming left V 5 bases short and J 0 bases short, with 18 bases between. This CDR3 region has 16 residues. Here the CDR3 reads CSVPHDRDLSTDTQYF. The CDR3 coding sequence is TGCAGCGTTCCTCATGACCGAGACCTTAGCACAGATACGCAGTATTTT.

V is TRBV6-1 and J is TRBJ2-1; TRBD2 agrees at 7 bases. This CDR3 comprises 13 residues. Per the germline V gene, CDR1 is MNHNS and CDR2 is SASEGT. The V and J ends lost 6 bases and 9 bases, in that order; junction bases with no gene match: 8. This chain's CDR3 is CASRGTTLSEQFF. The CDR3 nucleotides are TGTGCCAGCAGGGGGACTACCCTCAGTGAGCAGTTCTTC.

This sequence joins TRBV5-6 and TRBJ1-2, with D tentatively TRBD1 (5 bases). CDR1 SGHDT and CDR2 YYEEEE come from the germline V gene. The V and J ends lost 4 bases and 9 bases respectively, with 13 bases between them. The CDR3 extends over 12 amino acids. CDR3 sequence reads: CASSPGGLRYTF. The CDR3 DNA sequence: TGTGCCAGCAGCCCGGGGGGACTCCGCTACACCTTC.

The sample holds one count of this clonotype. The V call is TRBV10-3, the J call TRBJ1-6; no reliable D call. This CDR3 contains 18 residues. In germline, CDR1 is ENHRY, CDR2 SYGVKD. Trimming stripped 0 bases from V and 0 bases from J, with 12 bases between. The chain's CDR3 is CAISESGESSSYNSPLHF. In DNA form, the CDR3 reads TGTGCCATCAGTGAGTCCGGGGAGTCCAGCTCCTATAATTCACCCCTCCACTTT.

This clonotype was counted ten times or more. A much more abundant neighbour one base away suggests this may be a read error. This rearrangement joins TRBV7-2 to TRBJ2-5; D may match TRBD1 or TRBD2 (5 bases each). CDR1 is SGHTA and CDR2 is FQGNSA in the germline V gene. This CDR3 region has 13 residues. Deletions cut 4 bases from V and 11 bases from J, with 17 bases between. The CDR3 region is CASSSVERGEQYF. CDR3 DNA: TGTGCCAGCAGCTCGGTCGAGAGGGGTGAGCAGTACTTC.

In DNA form, the CDR3 reads TGTGCCAGCAGCGCAGGGGGTGTTGAGACCCAGTACTTC. Amino acids: CASSAGGVETQYF. This sequence joins TRBV7-7 and TRBJ2-5, with 7 nucleotides matching TRBD1. CDR1 SSHAT and CDR2 FNYEAQ come from the germline V gene (reference sequence). The length of the CDR3 is 13 residues. With V trimmed by 5 bases and J by 5 bases, 5 bases remained unmatched.

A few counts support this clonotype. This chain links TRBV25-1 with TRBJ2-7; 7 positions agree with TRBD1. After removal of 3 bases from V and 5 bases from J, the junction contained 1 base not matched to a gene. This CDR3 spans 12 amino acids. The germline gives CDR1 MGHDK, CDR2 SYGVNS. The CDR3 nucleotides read TGTGCCAGCAGTGAGACAGGGCACGAGCAGTACTTC. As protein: CASSETGHEQYF.

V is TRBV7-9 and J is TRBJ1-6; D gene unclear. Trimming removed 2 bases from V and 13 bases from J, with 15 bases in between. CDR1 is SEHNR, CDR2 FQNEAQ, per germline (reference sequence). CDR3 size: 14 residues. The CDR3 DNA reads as TGTGCCAGCAGCTTATCCGCGGTCATTGATCCCCTCCACTTT. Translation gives CASSLSAVIDPLHF.